One T cell receptor beta chain is described in this entry. Its antigen is not identified. The sequenced fragment ends 3 residues before the CDR3 boundary, so the rest is inferred from the germline J gene. Assay: immunoSEQ multiplex PCR; the TCRdb copy retains only in-frame clones and omits some. The table for this sample gives 35,000 to 45,000 clones. These data originate in a study of T cells in women clearing cervical HPV infection. General observations from the study: CIN3+ cases had significantly higher TCR repertoire richness than controls, but evenness did not differ. TRBV6-7 relative abundance averaged about 0.1% in cases and about 0.17% in controls. A classifier using richness and V gene abundances reached an AUC of nearly 0.85.

Germline-derived CDR1 and CDR2 are LNHDA and SQIVND (reference sequence). The CDR3 is 13 amino acids. The chain couples TRBV19 to TRBJ2-3, with 7 nucleotides matching TRBD1. This receptor was obtained from a woman aged 18-70 years with a cervical HPV16 infection that either progressed to CIN3+ or cleared (not recorded which). The sample taken for sequencing was blood buffy coat. The sequenced part of the CDR3 DNA is TGTGCCAGTAGTATGGGACAGACTCAGACG. It specifies CASSMGQTQT. The CDR3 in full is CASSMGQTQTQYF.